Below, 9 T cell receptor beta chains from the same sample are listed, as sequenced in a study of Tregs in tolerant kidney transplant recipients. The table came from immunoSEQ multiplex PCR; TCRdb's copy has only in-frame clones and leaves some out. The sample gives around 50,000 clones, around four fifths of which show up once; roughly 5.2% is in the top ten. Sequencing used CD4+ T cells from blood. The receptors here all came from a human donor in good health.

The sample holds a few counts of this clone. The CDR3 spells CASSQAGDNEQFF. In DNA, the CDR3 is TGTGCCAGCAGCCAAGCGGGAGACAATGAGCAGTTCTTC. The rearrangement uses TRBV4-2 and TRBJ2-1, with D possibly matching TRBD2 (6 bases). Deletions cut 1 base from V and 5 bases from J, with 6 bases between. This CDR3 region has 13 residues. Germline CDR1 LGHNA, CDR2 YNFKEQ.

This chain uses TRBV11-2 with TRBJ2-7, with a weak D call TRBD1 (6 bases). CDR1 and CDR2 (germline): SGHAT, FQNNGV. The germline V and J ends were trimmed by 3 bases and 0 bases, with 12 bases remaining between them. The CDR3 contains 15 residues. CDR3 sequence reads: CASSFRGLTSYEQYF. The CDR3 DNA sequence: TGTGCCAGCAGCTTCAGGGGCCTTACCTCCTACGAGCAGTACTTC.

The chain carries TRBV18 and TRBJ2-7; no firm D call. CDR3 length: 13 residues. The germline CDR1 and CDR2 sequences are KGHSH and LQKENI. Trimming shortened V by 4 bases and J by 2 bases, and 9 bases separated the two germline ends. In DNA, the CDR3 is TGTGCCAGCTCACGGGGTCGGGCCTACGAGCAGTACTTC. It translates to CASSRGRAYEQYF.

The CDR3 loop reads CASSQGGVAGIYNEQFF. The CDR3 DNA follows: TGCGCCAGCAGCCAGGGGGGGGTAGCGGGAATCTACAATGAGCAGTTCTTC. The gene calls are TRBV4-1 and TRBJ2-1; 8 bases align to TRBD2. The CDR3 has 17 amino acids. V shed 3 bases, J shed 3 bases, and the junction held 10 bases outside the gene matches. In germline, CDR1 is MGHRA, CDR2 YSYEKL.

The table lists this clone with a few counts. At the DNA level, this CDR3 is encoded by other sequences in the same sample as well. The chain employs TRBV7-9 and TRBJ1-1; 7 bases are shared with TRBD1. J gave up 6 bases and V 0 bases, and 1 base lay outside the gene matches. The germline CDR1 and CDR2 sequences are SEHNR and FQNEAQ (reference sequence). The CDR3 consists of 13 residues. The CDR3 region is CASSLAGTAEAFF. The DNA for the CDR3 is TGTGCCAGCAGCTTAGCGGGGACAGCTGAAGCTTTCTTT.

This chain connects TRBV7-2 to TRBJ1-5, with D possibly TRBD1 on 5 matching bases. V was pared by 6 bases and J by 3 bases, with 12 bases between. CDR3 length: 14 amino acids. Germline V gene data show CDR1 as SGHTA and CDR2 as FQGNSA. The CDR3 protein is CASRGDGNNQPQHF. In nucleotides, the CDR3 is TGTGCCAGCAGGGGGGACGGAAACAATCAGCCCCAGCATTTT.

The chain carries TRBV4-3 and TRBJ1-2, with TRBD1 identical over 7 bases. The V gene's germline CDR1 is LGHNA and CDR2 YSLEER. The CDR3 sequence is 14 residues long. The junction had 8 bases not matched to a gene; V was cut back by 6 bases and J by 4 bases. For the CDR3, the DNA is TGCGCCAGCAGTCGAGGGGGCTTGGGCTATGGCTACACCTTC. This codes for CASSRGGLGYGYTF.

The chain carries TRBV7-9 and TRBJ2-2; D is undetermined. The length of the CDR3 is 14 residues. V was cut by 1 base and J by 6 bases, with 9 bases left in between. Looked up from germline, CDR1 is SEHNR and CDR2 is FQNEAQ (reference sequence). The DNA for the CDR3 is TGTGCCAGCAGCTTAGTCCGAGGTGCCGGGGAGCTGTTTTTT. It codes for CASSLVRGAGELFF. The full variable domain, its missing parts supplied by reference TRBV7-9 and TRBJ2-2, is DTGVSQNPRHKITKRGQNVTFRCDPISEHNRLYWYRQTLGQGPEFLTYFQNEAQLEKSRLLSDRFSAERPKGSFSTLEIQRTEQGDSAMYLCASSLVRGAGELFFGEGSRLTVL.

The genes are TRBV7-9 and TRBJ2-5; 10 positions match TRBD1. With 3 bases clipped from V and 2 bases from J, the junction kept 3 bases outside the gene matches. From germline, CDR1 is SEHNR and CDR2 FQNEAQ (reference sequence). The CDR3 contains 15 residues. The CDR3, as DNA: TGTGCCAGCAGCTTGGGACAGGGGAATCAAGAGACCCAGTACTTC. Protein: CASSLGQGNQETQYF.